The rows below give T cell receptor beta chains drawn from one sample of a study of vaccination effects on CD4 cells after COVID-19. The repertoire was sequenced with immunoSEQ multiplex PCR; TCRdb's copy has only in-frame clones and lacks some. The data contain more than 40,000 clones, roughly 79% of them singletons. Which antigens these TCRs recognize remains unknown. Source: CD4+ T cells from PBMCs cultured with SARS-CoV-2 spike peptides, taken before COVID-19 vaccination. All receptors come from a human donor who received a COVID-19 vaccine. The CDR3 runs from the conserved cysteine through the conserved F or W. Fields, in order: J gene, clone size, CDR3 length, V gene, D gene, CDR3 DNA, CDR3 protein. D genes are given only for firm matches. Not all rows give a size; the values are once, few, many and, for expanded clones, a class.

>TRBJ2-2|.|15|TRBV19|TRBD1
TGTGCCAGTAGTCAGACAGGGGGTAACACCGGGGAGCTGTTTTTT
CASSQTGGNTGELFF
>TRBJ1-2|.|14|TRBV4-3|TRBD1
TGCGCCAGCAGCCAAACCGACAGGGGTTATGGCTACACCTTC
CASSQTDRGYGYTF
>TRBJ2-3|.|11|TRBV7-6|TRBD2
TGTGCCAGCGGGGAGGGAGATACGCAGTATTTT
CASGEGDTQYF
>TRBJ2-3|few|15|TRBV7-6|.
TGTGCCAGCAGCTCCTTCCCCGGTTACACAGATACGCAGTATTTT
CASSSFPGYTDTQYF
>TRBJ2-3|.|15|TRBV6-5|TRBD1
TGTGCCAGCCGAGTTGGCAGGGGGCAGCAAGATACGCAGTATTTT
CASRVGRGQQDTQYF
>TRBJ2-3|.|17|TRBV5-1|.
TGCGCCAGCAGCTTGGGTCCCGAACTCCACGGCACAGATACGCAGTATTTT
CASSLGPELHGTDTQYF
>TRBJ2-5|once|12|TRBV10-1|.
TGCGCCAGCAGTGACGGCCAAGAGACCCAGTACTTC
CASSDGQETQYF
>TRBJ2-2|few|13|TRBV7-3|.
TGTGCCAGCAGCTTTAAAGGACAGGGGGAGCTGTTTTTT
CASSFKGQGELFF
>TRBJ1-5|.|15|TRBV19|TRBD1
TGTGCCACCTCCCGGGACAGGGGTGGTAATCAGCCCCAGCATTTT
CATSRDRGGNQPQHF
>TRBJ2-1|.|16|TRBV7-8|TRBD2
TGTGCCAGCAGCGGGCGTCGGGGGGGCTCCTACAATGAGCAGTTCTTC
CASSGRRGGSYNEQFF
>TRBJ1-6|few|15|TRBV18|.
TGTGCCAGCTCACCAGATCGGGGGGAAAATTCACCCCTCCACTTT
CASSPDRGENSPLHF
>TRBJ2-2|.|17|TRBV2|TRBD2
TGTGCCAGCAGGGGGGACAAGCGGGGGGGCTGGACCGGGGAGCTGTTTTTT
CASRGDKRGGWTGELFF
>TRBJ1-2|.|15|TRBV5-1|TRBD1
TGCGCCAGCAGCCCTACCAGGACAGGGGCCGATGGCTACACCTTC
CASSPTRTGADGYTF
>TRBJ2-5|.|12|TRBV2|.
TGTGCCAGCGGTATGAACCAAGAGACCCAGTACTTC
CASGMNQETQYF
>TRBJ1-5|.|15|TRBV6-1|.
TGTGCCAGCAGTGACGGGGCAGGGGAGCATCAGCCCCAGCATTTT
CASSDGAGEHQPQHF
>TRBJ1-1|.|13|TRBV7-2|.
TGTGCCAGCAGCATAAGGATGCAGGGCGAAGCTTTCTTT
CASSIRMQGEAFF